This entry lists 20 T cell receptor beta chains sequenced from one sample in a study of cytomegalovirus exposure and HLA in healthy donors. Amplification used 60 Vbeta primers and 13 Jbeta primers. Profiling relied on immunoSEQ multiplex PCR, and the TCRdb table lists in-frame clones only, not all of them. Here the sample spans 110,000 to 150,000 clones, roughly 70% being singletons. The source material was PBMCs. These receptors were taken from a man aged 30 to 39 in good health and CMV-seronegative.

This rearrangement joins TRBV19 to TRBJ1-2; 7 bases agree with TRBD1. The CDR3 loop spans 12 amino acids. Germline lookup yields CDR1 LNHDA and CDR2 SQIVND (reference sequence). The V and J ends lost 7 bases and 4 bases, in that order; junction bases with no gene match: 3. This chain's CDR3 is CASTTGSYGYTF. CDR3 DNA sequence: TGTGCCAGTACGACAGGGAGCTATGGCTACACCTTC.

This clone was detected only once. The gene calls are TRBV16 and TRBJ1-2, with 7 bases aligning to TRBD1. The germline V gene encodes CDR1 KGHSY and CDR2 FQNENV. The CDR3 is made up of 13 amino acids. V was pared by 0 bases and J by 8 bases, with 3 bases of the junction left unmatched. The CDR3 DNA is TGTGCCAGCAGCCAATCGACAGGGCTAGGCTACACCTTC. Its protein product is CASSQSTGLGYTF.

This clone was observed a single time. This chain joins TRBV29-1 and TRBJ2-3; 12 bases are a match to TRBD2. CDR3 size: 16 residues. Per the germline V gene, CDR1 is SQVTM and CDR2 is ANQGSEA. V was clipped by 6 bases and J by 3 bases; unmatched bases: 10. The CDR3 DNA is TGCAGCGTAATTCTAGCGGGAGGGATGGTGACAGATACGCAGTATTTT. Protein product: CSVILAGGMVTDTQYF.

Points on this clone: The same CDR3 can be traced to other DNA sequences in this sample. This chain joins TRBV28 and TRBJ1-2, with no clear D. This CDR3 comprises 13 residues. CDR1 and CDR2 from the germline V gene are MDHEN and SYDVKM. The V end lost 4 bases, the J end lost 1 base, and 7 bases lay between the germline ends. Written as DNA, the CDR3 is TGTGCCAGCAGTTATGGCAGTAACTATGGCTACACCTTC. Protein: CASSYGSNYGYTF.

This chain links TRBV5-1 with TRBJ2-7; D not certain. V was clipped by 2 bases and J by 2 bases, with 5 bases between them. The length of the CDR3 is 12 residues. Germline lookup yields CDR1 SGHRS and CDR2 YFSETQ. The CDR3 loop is CASSLKPYEQYF. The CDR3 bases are TGCGCCAGCAGCTTAAAGCCCTACGAGCAGTACTTC. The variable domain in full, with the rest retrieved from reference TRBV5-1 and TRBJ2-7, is KAGVTQTPRYLIKTRGQQVTLSCSPISGHRSVSWYQQTPGQGLQFLFEYFSETQRNKGNFPGRFSGRQFSNSRSEMNVSTLELGDSALYLCASSLKPYEQYFGPGTRLTVT.

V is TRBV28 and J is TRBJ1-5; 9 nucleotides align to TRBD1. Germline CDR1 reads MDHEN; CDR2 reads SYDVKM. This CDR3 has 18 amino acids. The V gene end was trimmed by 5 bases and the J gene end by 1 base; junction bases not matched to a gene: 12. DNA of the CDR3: TGTGCCAGCAGTGCCTCCTCCGGGACAGGGAGGAGCAATCAGCCCCAGCATTTT. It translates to CASSASSGTGRSNQPQHF. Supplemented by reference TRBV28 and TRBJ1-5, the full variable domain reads DVKVTQSSRYLVKRTGEKVFLECVQDMDHENMFWYRQDPGLGLRLIYFSYDVKMKEKGDIPEGYSVSREKKERFSLILESASTNQTSMYLCASSASSGTGRSNQPQHFGDGTRLSIL.

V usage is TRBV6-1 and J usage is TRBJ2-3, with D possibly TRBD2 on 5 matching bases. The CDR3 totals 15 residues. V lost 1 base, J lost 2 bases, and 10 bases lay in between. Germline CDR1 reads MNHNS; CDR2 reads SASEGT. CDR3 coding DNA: TGTGCCAGCAGTGAAGAAAGCGGCTACACAGATACGCAGTATTTT. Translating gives CASSEESGYTDTQYF.

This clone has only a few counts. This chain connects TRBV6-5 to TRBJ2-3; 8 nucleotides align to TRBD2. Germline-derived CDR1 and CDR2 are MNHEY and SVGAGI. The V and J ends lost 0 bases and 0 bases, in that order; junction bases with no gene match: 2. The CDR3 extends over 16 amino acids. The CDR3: CASSYSAGGSTDTQYF. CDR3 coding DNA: TGTGCCAGCAGTTACTCGGCGGGAGGCAGCACAGATACGCAGTATTTT.

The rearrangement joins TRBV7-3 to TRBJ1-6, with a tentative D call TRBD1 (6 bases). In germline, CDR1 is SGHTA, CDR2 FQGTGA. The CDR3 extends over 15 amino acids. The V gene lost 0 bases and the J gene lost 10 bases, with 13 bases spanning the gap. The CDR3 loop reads CASSLTGRGYSPLHF. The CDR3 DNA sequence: TGTGCCAGCAGCTTAACGGGCAGGGGATACTCACCCCTCCACTTT.

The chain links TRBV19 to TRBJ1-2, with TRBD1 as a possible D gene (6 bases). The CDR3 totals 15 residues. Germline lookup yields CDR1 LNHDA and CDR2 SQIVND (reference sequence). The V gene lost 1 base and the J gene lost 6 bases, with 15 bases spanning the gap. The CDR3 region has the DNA TGTGCCAGTAGTATAGTTGGGACACCGTCCCATGGCTACACCTTC. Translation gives CASSIVGTPSHGYTF. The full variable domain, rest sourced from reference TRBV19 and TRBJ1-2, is DGGITQSPKYLFRKEGQNVTLSCEQNLNHDAMYWYRQDPGQGLRLIYYSQIVNDFQKGDIAEGYSVSREKKESFPLTVTSAQKNPTAFYLCASSIVGTPSHGYTFGSGTRLTVV.

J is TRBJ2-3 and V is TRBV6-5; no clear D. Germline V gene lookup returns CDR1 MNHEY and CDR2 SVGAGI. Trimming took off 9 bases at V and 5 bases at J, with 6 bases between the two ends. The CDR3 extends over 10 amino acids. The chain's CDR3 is CARNGDTQYF. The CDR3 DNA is TGTGCCAGGAACGGAGATACGCAGTATTTT.

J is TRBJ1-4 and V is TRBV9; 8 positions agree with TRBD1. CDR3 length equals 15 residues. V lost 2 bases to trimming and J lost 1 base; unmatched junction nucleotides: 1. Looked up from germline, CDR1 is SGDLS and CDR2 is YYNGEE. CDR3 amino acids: CASSVGQGTNEKLFF. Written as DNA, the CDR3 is TGTGCCAGCAGCGTCGGACAGGGAACTAATGAAAAACTGTTTTTT.

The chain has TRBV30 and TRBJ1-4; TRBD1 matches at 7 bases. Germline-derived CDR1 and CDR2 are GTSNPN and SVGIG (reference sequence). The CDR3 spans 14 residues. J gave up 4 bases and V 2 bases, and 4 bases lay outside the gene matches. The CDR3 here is CAWSPGGGNEKLFF. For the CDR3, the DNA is TGTGCCTGGAGTCCAGGGGGAGGTAATGAAAAACTGTTTTTT.

This chain's CDR3 is CASRVSGTGELFF. As DNA, the CDR3 is TGTGCCAGCAGAGTCAGCGGGACCGGGGAGCTGTTTTTT. The chain combines TRBV27 with TRBJ2-2; possibly TRBD2 for D (6 bases). CDR1 is MNHEY, CDR2 SMNVEV, per germline (reference sequence). This CDR3 comprises 13 residues. V shed 6 bases and J shed 5 bases, with 10 bases lying between them.

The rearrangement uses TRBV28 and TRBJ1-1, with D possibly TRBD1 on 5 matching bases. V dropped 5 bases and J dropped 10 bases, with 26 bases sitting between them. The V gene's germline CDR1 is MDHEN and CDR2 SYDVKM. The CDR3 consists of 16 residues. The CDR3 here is CASSPYRLVDKLGAFF. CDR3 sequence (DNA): TGTGCCAGCAGTCCCTATCGCTTGGTGGACAAGCTGGGAGCTTTCTTT.

CDR3 region: CASSVVGTSGGSAYNEQFF. CDR3 DNA sequence: TGTGCCAGCAGCGTAGTGGGGACTAGCGGGGGGTCCGCCTACAATGAGCAGTTCTTC. V and J are TRBV9 and TRBJ2-1; 15 bases are a match to TRBD2. V shed 0 bases, J shed 2 bases, and the junction held 6 bases outside the gene matches. The CDR3 has 19 residues. CDR1 SGDLS and CDR2 YYNGEE come from the germline V gene.

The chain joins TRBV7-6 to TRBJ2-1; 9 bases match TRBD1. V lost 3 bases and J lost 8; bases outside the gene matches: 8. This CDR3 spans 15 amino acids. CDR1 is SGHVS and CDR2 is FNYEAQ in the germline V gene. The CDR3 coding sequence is TGTGCCAGCAGCTTCACCGGACAGGGGTGGGATGAGCAGTTCTTC. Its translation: CASSFTGQGWDEQFF.

CDR3 residues: CSVAETGGGEQYF. As DNA, the CDR3 is TGCAGCGTAGCGGAGACAGGGGGCGGCGAGCAGTACTTC. The gene calls are TRBV29-1 and TRBJ2-7, with 10 positions matching TRBD1. The CDR3 extends over 13 amino acids. Germline CDR1 is SQVTM and CDR2 is ANQGSEA. Trimming removed 6 bases from V and 6 bases from J; junction bases left unmatched: 8.

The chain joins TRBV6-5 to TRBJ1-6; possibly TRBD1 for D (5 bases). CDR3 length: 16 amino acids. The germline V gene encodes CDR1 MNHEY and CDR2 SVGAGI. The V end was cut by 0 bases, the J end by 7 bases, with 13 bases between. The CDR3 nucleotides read TGTGCCAGCAGTTACTCGTTGCGGGGGGGGAATTCACCCCTCCACTTT. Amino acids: CASSYSLRGGNSPLHF.

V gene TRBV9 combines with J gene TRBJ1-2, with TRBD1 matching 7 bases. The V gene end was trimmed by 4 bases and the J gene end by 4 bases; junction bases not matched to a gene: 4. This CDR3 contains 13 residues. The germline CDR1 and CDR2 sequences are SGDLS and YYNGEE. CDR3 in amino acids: CASSPAGGYGYTF. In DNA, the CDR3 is TGTGCCAGCAGCCCTGCAGGGGGCTATGGCTACACCTTC.